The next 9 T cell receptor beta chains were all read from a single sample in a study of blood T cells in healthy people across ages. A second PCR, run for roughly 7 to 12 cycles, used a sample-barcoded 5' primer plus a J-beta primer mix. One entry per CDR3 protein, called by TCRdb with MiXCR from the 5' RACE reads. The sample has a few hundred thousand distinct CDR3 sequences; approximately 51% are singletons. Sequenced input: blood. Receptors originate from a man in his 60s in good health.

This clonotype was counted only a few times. CDR3 bases: TGTGCTAGTGGTTCGGGGTCCCTCGATACGCAGTATTTT. Translated, it gives CASGSGSLDTQYF. The genes are TRBV12-5 and TRBJ2-3; tentatively, D is TRBD2 (5 bases). Germline V gives CDR1 LGHNT, CDR2 FRNRAP. Between the trimmed V and J ends, which lost 4 bases and 6 bases, there was a span of 11 bases. The CDR3 is 13 residues long.

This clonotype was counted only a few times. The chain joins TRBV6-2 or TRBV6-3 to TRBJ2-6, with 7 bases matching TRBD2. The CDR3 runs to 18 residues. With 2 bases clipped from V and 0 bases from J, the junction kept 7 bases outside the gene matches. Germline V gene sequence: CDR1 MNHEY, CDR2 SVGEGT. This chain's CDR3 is CASSYPGGTHSGANVLTF. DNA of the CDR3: TGTGCCAGCAGTTACCCGGGGGGTACCCACTCTGGGGCCAACGTCCTGACTTTC.

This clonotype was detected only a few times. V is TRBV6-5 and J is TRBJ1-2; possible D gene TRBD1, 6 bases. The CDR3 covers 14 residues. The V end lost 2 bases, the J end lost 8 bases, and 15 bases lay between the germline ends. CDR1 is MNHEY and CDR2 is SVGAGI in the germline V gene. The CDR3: CASSYTGTQAGYTF. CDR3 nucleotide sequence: TGTGCCAGCAGTTACACCGGGACACAGGCCGGCTACACCTTC.

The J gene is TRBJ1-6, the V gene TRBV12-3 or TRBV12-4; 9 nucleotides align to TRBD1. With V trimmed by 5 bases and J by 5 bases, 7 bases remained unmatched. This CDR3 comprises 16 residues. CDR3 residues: CASSPGTGSNNSPLHF. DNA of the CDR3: TGTGCCAGCAGTCCGGGGACAGGGAGTAATAATTCACCCCTCCACTTT.

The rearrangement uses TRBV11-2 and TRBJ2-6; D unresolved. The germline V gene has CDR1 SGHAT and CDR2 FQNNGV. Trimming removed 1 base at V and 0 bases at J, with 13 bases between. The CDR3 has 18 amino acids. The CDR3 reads CASSLGIGSFSGANVLTF. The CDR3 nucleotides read TGTGCCAGCAGCTTAGGAATAGGGTCCTTCTCTGGGGCCAACGTCCTGACTTTC.

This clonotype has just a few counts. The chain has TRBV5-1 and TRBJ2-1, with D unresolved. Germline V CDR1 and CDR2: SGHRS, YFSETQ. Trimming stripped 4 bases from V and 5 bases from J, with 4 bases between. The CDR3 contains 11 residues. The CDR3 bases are TGCGCCAGCAGCCCCGACAATGAGCAGTTCTTC. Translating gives CASSPDNEQFF.

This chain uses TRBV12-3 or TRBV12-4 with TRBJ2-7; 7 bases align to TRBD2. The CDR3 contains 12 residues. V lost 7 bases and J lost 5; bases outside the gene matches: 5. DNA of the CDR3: TGTGCCAGCAATCGGGGGGTCAACGAGCAGTACTTC. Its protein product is CASNRGVNEQYF.

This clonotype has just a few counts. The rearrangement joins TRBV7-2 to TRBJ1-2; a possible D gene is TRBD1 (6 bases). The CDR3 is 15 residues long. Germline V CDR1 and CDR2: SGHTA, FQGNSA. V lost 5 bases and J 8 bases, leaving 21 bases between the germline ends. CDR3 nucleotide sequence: TGTGCCAGCAGCCCCATGGGGGCTCGGGTCGGGGGCTACACCTTC. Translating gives CASSPMGARVGGYTF.

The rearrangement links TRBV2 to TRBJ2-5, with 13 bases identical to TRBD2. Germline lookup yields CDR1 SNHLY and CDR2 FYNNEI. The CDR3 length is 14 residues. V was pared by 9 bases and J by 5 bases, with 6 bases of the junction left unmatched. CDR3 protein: CARGGTSGMETQYF. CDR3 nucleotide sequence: TGTGCCAGAGGGGGGACTAGCGGGATGGAGACCCAGTACTTC.